Listed below are T cell receptor beta chains from one sample, sequenced in a study of cytomegalovirus exposure and HLA in healthy donors. TCRdb's copy holds only in-frame clones and misses some; the assay was immunoSEQ multiplex PCR. The sample records 60,000 to 100,000 clones, 78% being singletons. Sequencing used PBMCs. These receptors originate from a man aged 40-50 years in good health and CMV-seronegative. Both conserved end residues are part of each CDR3. The order of the fields is V gene, clone size, D gene, J gene, CDR3 protein, CDR3 DNA. D genes are given only for firm matches. The listing skips clone size in some rows; elsewhere it reads once, few, many or a size class.

v_gene: TRBV5-1
abundance: NA
d_gene: TRBD2
j_gene: TRBJ2-5
CDR3aa: CASSRGLAEPKETQYF
CDR3nt: TGCGCCAGCAGCCGGGGACTAGCGGAGCCAAAAGAGACCCAGTACTTC

v_gene: TRBV7-2
abundance: NA
d_gene: NA
j_gene: TRBJ1-1
CDR3aa: CASTRALNTEAFF
CDR3nt: TGTGCCAGCACGCGCGCATTGAACACTGAAGCTTTCTTT

v_gene: TRBV10-3
abundance: medium-sized
d_gene: TRBD1
j_gene: TRBJ1-4
CDR3aa: CAISPDRATEKLFF
CDR3nt: TGTGCCATCAGTCCGGACAGGGCTACTGAAAAACTGTTTTTT

v_gene: TRBV5-1
abundance: NA
d_gene: NA
j_gene: TRBJ2-6
CDR3aa: CASSQGGGGANVLTF
CDR3nt: TGCGCCAGCAGCCAGGGAGGTGGAGGGGCCAACGTCCTGACTTTC

v_gene: TRBV28
abundance: NA
d_gene: NA
j_gene: TRBJ1-4
CDR3aa: CASSLPGGNEKLFF
CDR3nt: TGTGCCAGCAGTTTACCCGGCGGGAATGAAAAACTGTTTTTT

v_gene: TRBV28
abundance: NA
d_gene: NA
j_gene: TRBJ1-3
CDR3aa: CASRGGGGESTIYF
CDR3nt: TGTGCCAGCAGGGGGGGAGGAGGGGAGTCCACCATATATTTT

v_gene: TRBV6-5
abundance: NA
d_gene: NA
j_gene: TRBJ2-7
CDR3aa: CASSYSRNSYEQYF
CDR3nt: TGTGCCAGCAGTTACTCGAGGAACTCCTACGAGCAGTACTTC

v_gene: TRBV11-2
abundance: NA
d_gene: TRBD1
j_gene: TRBJ2-7
CDR3aa: CASSPTGVQEQYF
CDR3nt: TGTGCCAGCAGCCCGACAGGGGTGCAAGAGCAGTACTTC

v_gene: TRBV28
abundance: NA
d_gene: NA
j_gene: TRBJ1-5
CDR3aa: CASSLANQPQHF
CDR3nt: TGTGCCAGCAGTTTGGCAAATCAGCCCCAGCATTTT

v_gene: TRBV9
abundance: NA
d_gene: NA
j_gene: TRBJ1-3
CDR3aa: CASSVERGEGNTIYF
CDR3nt: TGTGCCAGCAGCGTAGAGCGGGGGGAGGGAAACACCATATATTTT

v_gene: TRBV18
abundance: NA
d_gene: NA
j_gene: TRBJ2-3
CDR3aa: CASSPPRKAATDTQYF
CDR3nt: TGTGCCAGCTCACCCCCTCGGAAGGCGGCCACAGATACGCAGTATTTT

v_gene: TRBV5-1
abundance: NA
d_gene: TRBD1
j_gene: TRBJ1-3
CDR3aa: CASSWTGQGNTIYF
CDR3nt: TGCGCCAGCAGCTGGACGGGACAGGGAAACACCATATATTTT

v_gene: TRBV4-1
abundance: NA
d_gene: TRBD2
j_gene: TRBJ2-7
CDR3aa: CASSQDASPAGEQYF
CDR3nt: TGCGCCAGCAGCCAAGATGCAAGTCCAGCGGGGGAGCAGTACTTC

v_gene: TRBV11-2
abundance: once
d_gene: NA
j_gene: TRBJ1-1
CDR3aa: CASSLVWGRTEAFF
CDR3nt: TGTGCCAGCAGCTTAGTTTGGGGGCGCACTGAAGCTTTCTTT

v_gene: TRBV6-6
abundance: NA
d_gene: TRBD1
j_gene: TRBJ1-4
CDR3aa: CASRTTGGSTNEKLFF
CDR3nt: TGTGCCAGCAGGACAACAGGGGGATCAACTAATGAAAAACTGTTTTTT

v_gene: TRBV7-6
abundance: once
d_gene: TRBD1
j_gene: TRBJ2-5
CDR3aa: CASSLGQGALGETQYF
CDR3nt: TGTGCCAGCAGCTTAGGACAGGGGGCCCTCGGGGAGACCCAGTACTTC

v_gene: TRBV28
abundance: NA
d_gene: NA
j_gene: TRBJ1-6
CDR3aa: CASSFLGGDYSPLHF
CDR3nt: TGTGCCAGCAGTTTCCTCGGTGGGGACTATTCACCCCTCCACTTT

v_gene: TRBV19
abundance: NA
d_gene: NA
j_gene: TRBJ1-5
CDR3aa: CASSAVNQRQPQHF
CDR3nt: TGTGCCAGTAGTGCGGTTAACCAACGTCAGCCCCAGCATTTT

v_gene: TRBV28
abundance: few
d_gene: TRBD2
j_gene: TRBJ2-2
CDR3aa: CASSPSSGSSNTGELFF
CDR3nt: TGTGCCAGCAGTCCGAGTAGCGGGAGCTCGAACACCGGGGAGCTGTTTTTT

v_gene: TRBV9
abundance: NA
d_gene: TRBD2
j_gene: TRBJ2-5
CDR3aa: CASSVGGGLAQETQYF
CDR3nt: TGTGCCAGCAGCGTAGGCGGGGGTTTAGCGCAAGAGACCCAGTACTTC

v_gene: TRBV5-6
abundance: NA
d_gene: TRBD1
j_gene: TRBJ2-7
CDR3aa: CASSPPGTEIYEQYF
CDR3nt: TGTGCCAGCAGCCCCCCAGGGACAGAAATCTACGAGCAGTACTTC

v_gene: TRBV12-5
abundance: NA
d_gene: TRBD2
j_gene: TRBJ2-7
CDR3aa: CASGWTSGEDMYF
CDR3nt: TGTGCTAGTGGTTGGACTAGCGGAGAGGATATGTACTTC

v_gene: TRBV5-1
abundance: few
d_gene: NA
j_gene: TRBJ2-6
CDR3aa: CASSSTGSSGANVLTF
CDR3nt: TGCGCCAGCAGCTCGACAGGTAGCTCTGGGGCCAACGTCCTGACTTTC

v_gene: TRBV28
abundance: NA
d_gene: TRBD2
j_gene: TRBJ2-3
CDR3aa: CASKRSGSRDTQYF
CDR3nt: TGTGCCAGCAAGAGAAGCGGGAGCAGAGATACGCAGTATTTT

v_gene: TRBV5-1
abundance: NA
d_gene: NA
j_gene: TRBJ1-2
CDR3aa: CASSQYSYGYTF
CDR3nt: TGCGCCAGCAGCCAATACAGCTATGGCTACACCTTC

v_gene: TRBV6-6
abundance: NA
d_gene: TRBD1
j_gene: TRBJ1-2
CDR3aa: CASSSDRDYGYTF
CDR3nt: TGTGCCAGCAGTTCCGACAGGGACTATGGCTACACCTTC

v_gene: TRBV4-2
abundance: few
d_gene: TRBD2
j_gene: TRBJ2-3
CDR3aa: CASSQEGGSGSTDTQYF
CDR3nt: TGTGCCAGCAGCCAAGAAGGTGGTAGCGGGAGTACAGATACGCAGTATTTT

v_gene: TRBV5-4
abundance: NA
d_gene: NA
j_gene: TRBJ1-3
CDR3aa: CASGQTSGNTIYF
CDR3nt: TGTGCCAGCGGACAGACTTCTGGAAACACCATATATTTT

v_gene: TRBV7-9
abundance: NA
d_gene: TRBD2
j_gene: TRBJ2-1
CDR3aa: CASSSSGSGRNEQFF
CDR3nt: TGTGCCAGCAGCTCCAGCGGGAGCGGCAGGAATGAGCAGTTCTTC

v_gene: TRBV5-1
abundance: NA
d_gene: NA
j_gene: TRBJ2-2
CDR3aa: CASSISGINTGELFF
CDR3nt: TGCGCCAGCAGCATTTCCGGGATTAACACCGGGGAGCTGTTTTTT

v_gene: TRBV7-9
abundance: NA
d_gene: NA
j_gene: TRBJ2-7
CDR3aa: CSSSTSRERTPEQYF
CDR3nt: TGTTCCAGCAGCACCTCACGGGAGAGGACGCCCGAGCAGTACTTC